The T cell receptor beta chain described here comes from a study of blood T cell repertoires in COVID-19. The overall study: Both acute and convalescent COVID-19 samples were obtained from the United States, Italy and Spain. The analysed material was cDNA or gDNA that came from T cells, B-cell-depleted T cells, or PBMCs.

CDR1 and CDR2 (germline): SNHLY, FYNNEI. V dropped 6 bases and J dropped 0 bases, with 12 bases sitting between them. The CDR3 contains 15 residues. Per the original methods: The assay estimated nucleated cells by amplifying reference gene primers. Clones were sequenced by immunoSEQ multiplex PCR, and TCRdb holds only the in-frame ones, with some missing. The V and J calls and clone size were taken over from that table, and D and trimming were inferred from the DNA. The repertoire has 95,000 to 110,000 clones, about 89% of them found once; the top ten carry around 14%. The sample comprised peripheral blood. This receptor was taken from a man over 45 with acute or convalescent COVID-19. The rearrangement joins TRBV2 to TRBJ2-1, with TRBD2 as a possible D gene (5 bases). In DNA, the CDR3 is TGTGCCAGCAGGAGTAGAGGGAGCTCCTACAATGAGCAGTTCTTC. Translating gives CASRSRGSSYNEQFF.